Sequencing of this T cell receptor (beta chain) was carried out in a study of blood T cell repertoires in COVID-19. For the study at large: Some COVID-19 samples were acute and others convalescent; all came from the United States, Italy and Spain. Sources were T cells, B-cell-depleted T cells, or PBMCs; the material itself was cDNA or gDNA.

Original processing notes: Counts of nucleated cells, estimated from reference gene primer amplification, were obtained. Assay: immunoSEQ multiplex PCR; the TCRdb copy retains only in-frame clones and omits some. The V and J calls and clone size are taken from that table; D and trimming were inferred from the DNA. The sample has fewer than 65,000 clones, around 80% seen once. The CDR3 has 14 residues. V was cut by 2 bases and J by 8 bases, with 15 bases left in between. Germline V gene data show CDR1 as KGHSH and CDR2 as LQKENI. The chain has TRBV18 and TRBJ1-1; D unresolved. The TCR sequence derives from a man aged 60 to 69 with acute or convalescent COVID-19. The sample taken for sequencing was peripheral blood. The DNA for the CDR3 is TGTGCCAGCTCACCAGAACTTCCCTTAACGGAAGCTTTCTTT. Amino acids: CASSPELPLTEAFF.